This T cell receptor (beta chain) was identified in a study of shared clonotypes between healthy human individuals. The assay was immunoSEQ multiplex PCR, and TCRdb's table has in-frame clones only and misses some. Among approximately 2.3 million clones listed, more than 85% were seen once. The germline V gene has CDR1 LNHDA and CDR2 SQIVND (reference sequence). Trimming left V 5 bases short and J 1 base short, with 8 bases between. The CDR3 consists of 13 residues. The clonotype was recovered from a man younger than 30 in good health. Some clones in this sample may be carry-over from other donors' samples. The sample comprised naive CD4+ T cells from PBMCs. Sample subset: CD45RA+ positively selected. The V gene is TRBV19, the J gene TRBJ1-1; no reliable D call. As DNA, the CDR3 is TGTGCCAGTAGTCGTCTATCGAACACTGAAGCTTTCTTT. Protein: CASSRLSNTEAFF.